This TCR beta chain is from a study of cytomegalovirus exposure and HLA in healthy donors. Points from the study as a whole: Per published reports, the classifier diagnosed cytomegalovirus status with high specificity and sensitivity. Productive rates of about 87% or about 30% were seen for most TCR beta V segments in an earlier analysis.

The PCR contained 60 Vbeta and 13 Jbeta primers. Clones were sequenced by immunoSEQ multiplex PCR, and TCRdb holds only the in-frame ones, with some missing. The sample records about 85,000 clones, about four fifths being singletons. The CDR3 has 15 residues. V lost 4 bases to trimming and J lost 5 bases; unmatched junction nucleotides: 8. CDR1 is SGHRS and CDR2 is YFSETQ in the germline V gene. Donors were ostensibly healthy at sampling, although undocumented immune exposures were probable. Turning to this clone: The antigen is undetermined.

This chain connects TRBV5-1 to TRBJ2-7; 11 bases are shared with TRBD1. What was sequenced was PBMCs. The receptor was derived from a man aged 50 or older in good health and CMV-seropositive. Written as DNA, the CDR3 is TGCGCCAGCAGCGAAAGCGGGACAGGGGGGGACGAGCAGTACTTC. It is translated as CASSESGTGGDEQYF.